These 19 T cell receptor beta chains originate from one sample sequenced in a study of lymphopenia after photon versus proton radiotherapy. This table comes from immunoSEQ multiplex PCR, and its TCRdb copy is limited to in-frame clones, with some not included. The sample comprises fewer than 35,000 clones, 75% to 90% of which are singletons, and 5.5% to 7.5% rests with the top ten. The sequencing used peripheral blood, collected from a patient treated with photon-based radiotherapy. The receptors stem from a woman in her 50s with pancreatic cancer.

J is TRBJ1-1 and V is TRBV28; D not resolved. This CDR3 comprises 15 residues. V gave up 6 bases and J gave up 1 base, with 15 bases separating them. In germline, CDR1 is MDHEN, CDR2 SYDVKM. DNA of the CDR3: TGTGCCAGCAGACCACCAGGCGCCGGGAACACTGAAGCTTTCTTT. Its protein product is CASRPPGAGNTEAFF.

The CDR3 sequence: CASSLRGTRGAQETQYF. The CDR3 coding sequence is TGTGCCAGCAGCTTGAGAGGAACTCGCGGGGCCCAAGAGACCCAGTACTTC. V is TRBV7-2 and J is TRBJ2-5; tentatively, D is TRBD2 (6 bases). Germline assignment: CDR1 SGHTA and CDR2 FQGNSA. Trimming removed 3 bases at V and 1 base at J, with 18 bases between. The CDR3 is 17 amino acids.

This sequence joins TRBV7-2 and TRBJ1-1; D uncertain. Per germline, CDR1 SGHTA and CDR2 FQGNSA. The CDR3 loop spans 14 amino acids. V was shortened by 1 base and J by 2 bases, with 8 bases between the two germline ends. CDR3 in amino acids: CASSLGSSNTEAFF. CDR3 DNA sequence: TGTGCCAGCAGCTTAGGCTCAAGTAACACTGAAGCTTTCTTT.

The chain carries TRBV29-1 and TRBJ1-2; D remains unclear. From germline, CDR1 is SQVTM and CDR2 ANQGSEA. CDR3 size: 14 residues. The V gene lost 2 bases and the J gene lost 5 bases, with 15 bases spanning the gap. The chain's CDR3 is CSVERTSSGYGYTF. CDR3 nucleotide sequence: TGCAGCGTTGAAAGGACCTCCTCGGGGTATGGCTACACCTTC.

V and J are TRBV12-1 and TRBJ1-5; the listed D gene, TRBD1, was not tested against the DNA. TRBV12-1 is assigned pseudogene status. CDR3 length: 15 amino acids. The CDR3 sequence: CASSPSGTGNQPQHF. The CDR3 DNA follows: TGTGCCAGCAGCCCATCCGGGACAGGCAATCAGCCCCAGCATTTT.

The CDR3 reads CSAPGGRSTDTQYF. The CDR3 DNA is TGCAGCGCGCCGGGAGGGCGAAGCACAGATACGCAGTATTTT. The rearrangement uses TRBV29-1 and TRBJ2-3, with 8 nucleotides matching TRBD2. The CDR3 totals 14 residues. CDR1 SQVTM and CDR2 ANQGSEA come from the germline V gene. V lost 7 bases to trimming and J lost 0 bases; unmatched junction nucleotides: 6.

The genes are TRBV14 and TRBJ2-1; TRBD2 matches 8 bases. CDR1 is SGHDN and CDR2 is FVKESK in the germline V gene. J was trimmed by 7 bases and V by 1 base; bases with no gene match: 6. The length of the CDR3 is 15 residues. This CDR3 is CASSQAGGPLNEQFF. The CDR3 region has the DNA TGTGCCAGCAGCCAAGCGGGAGGGCCATTAAATGAGCAGTTCTTC.

The V call is TRBV19, the J call TRBJ2-1; D gene uncertain. CDR3 length equals 15 residues. Germline assignment: CDR1 LNHDA and CDR2 SQIVND (reference sequence). The ends were cut back, 3 bases at V and 7 bases at J, with 16 bases in the middle. The DNA for the CDR3 is TGTGCCAGTAGTATTTCGGACCTGATGGCGAATGAGCAGTTCTTC. Protein product: CASSISDLMANEQFF.

Only one count was recorded for this clone. This chain connects TRBV7-2 to TRBJ2-3; 11 bases map to TRBD2. The CDR3 runs to 16 residues. V lost 5 bases and J lost 2; bases outside the gene matches: 6. Germline CDR1 is SGHTA and CDR2 is FQGNSA. CDR3 protein: CASSDRLAGITDTQYF. The CDR3 DNA reads as TGTGCCAGCAGCGACCGACTAGCGGGAATCACAGATACGCAGTATTTT. The complete variable domain, with remaining parts taken from reference TRBV7-2 and TRBJ2-3, reads GAGVSQSPSNKVTEKGKDVELRCDPISGHTALYWYRQSLGQGLEFLIYFQGNSAPDKSGLPSDRFSAERTGGSVSTLTIQRTQQEDSAVYLCASSDRLAGITDTQYFGPGTRLTVL.

The chain couples TRBV28 to TRBJ2-2, with 9 bases that match TRBD1. CDR1 is MDHEN and CDR2 is SYDVKM in the germline V gene. The junction had 3 bases not matched to a gene; V was cut back by 6 bases and J by 1 base. The CDR3 is 15 amino acids. The CDR3 DNA reads as TGTGCCAGCAGACGACAGGGGGGGAACACCGGGGAGCTGTTTTTT. Residues: CASRRQGGNTGELFF.

The chain recombines TRBV6-5 with TRBJ1-5; D perhaps matches TRBD1 (6 bases). Trimming cost V 6 bases and J 2 bases, with 11 bases left between them. CDR1 is MNHEY, CDR2 SVGAGI, per germline. The CDR3 totals 14 residues. The CDR3: CASRGGVGNQPQHF. For the CDR3, the DNA is TGTGCCAGCAGAGGGGGTGTGGGCAATCAGCCCCAGCATTTT.

The chain has TRBV6-1 and TRBJ1-5; D call uncertain. The length of the CDR3 is 14 residues. CDR1 MNHNS and CDR2 SASEGT come from the germline V gene. Trimming took off 0 bases at V and 4 bases at J, with 7 bases between the two ends. Written as DNA, the CDR3 is TGTGCCAGCAGTGAAGCAGGCCCTAATCAGCCCCAGCATTTT. It yields the protein CASSEAGPNQPQHF.

The V gene is TRBV6-5, the J gene TRBJ1-2; D gene ambiguous. Germline CDR1 is MNHEY and CDR2 is SVGAGI. The CDR3 has 15 residues. The V and J ends lost 6 bases and 1 base respectively, with 15 bases between them. The CDR3 sequence is CASSHAEPRNYGYTF. DNA for the CDR3: TGTGCCAGCAGCCACGCAGAGCCCCGTAACTATGGCTACACCTTC.

The genes are TRBV9 and TRBJ1-4, with unresolved D. The germline V and J ends were trimmed by 5 bases and 2 bases, with 10 bases remaining between them. CDR3 size: 14 residues. The germline gives CDR1 SGDLS, CDR2 YYNGEE. CDR3 sequence: CASSRPGTNEKLFF. The DNA of the CDR3 is TGTGCCAGCAGTCGACCGGGGACTAATGAAAAACTGTTTTTT.

The chain joins TRBV19 to TRBJ2-7, with TRBD1 identical over 7 bases. Trimming took 3 bases from V and 7 from J; bases not matched to a gene: 6. The CDR3 sequence is 13 residues long. CDR1 is LNHDA, CDR2 SQIVND, per germline (reference sequence). The CDR3 DNA reads TGTGCCAGTAGTATGATGATGGGACAGGAGCAGTACTTC. Residues: CASSMMMGQEQYF.

This clone has only one observation. The V and J genes are TRBV7-8 and TRBJ1-3, with TRBD1 matching 8 bases. Germline V gene lookup returns CDR1 SGHVS and CDR2 FQNEAQ. This CDR3 spans 19 amino acids. The V and J ends lost 2 bases and 2 bases, in that order; junction bases with no gene match: 14. The CDR3 DNA reads as TGTGCCAGCAGCTTATATCCCTCTCCCAGGGGGCAACCTGGAAACACCATATATTTT. Translating it yields CASSLYPSPRGQPGNTIYF.

The rearrangement joins TRBV15 to TRBJ2-1; D is perhaps TRBD2 (6 bases). Germline V gene sequence: CDR1 LNHNV, CDR2 YYDKDF (reference sequence). The CDR3 runs to 12 residues. V was clipped by 2 bases and J by 11 bases, with 10 bases between them. The CDR3: CATSRPSGQQFF. In nucleotides, the CDR3 is TGTGCCACCAGCAGACCCAGCGGGCAGCAGTTCTTC.

The rearrangement links TRBV5-6 to TRBJ1-5; D call uncertain. The CDR3 runs 14 residues. Between the trimmed V and J ends, which lost 4 bases and 2 bases, there was a span of 10 bases. CDR1 and CDR2 from the germline V gene are SGHDT and YYEEEE. The DNA of the CDR3 is TGTGCCAGCAGCGATGAGGCGGGCAATCAGCCCCAGCATTTT. It is translated as CASSDEAGNQPQHF.

The chain has TRBV5-5 and TRBJ2-7, with D perhaps TRBD2 (6 bases). Germline V gene data show CDR1 as SGHKS and CDR2 as YYEKEE (reference sequence). V shed 3 bases and J shed 0 bases, with 13 bases lying between them. The CDR3 has 15 amino acids. The CDR3 sequence is CASSSRDFSSYEQYF. The CDR3 DNA follows: TGTGCCAGCAGCTCTCGGGACTTCTCCTCCTACGAGCAGTACTTC.